The 29 T cell receptor beta chains presented below share a single source sample, sequenced in a study of T cells in Graves' hyperthyroidism and ophthalmopathy (dated by TCRdb to about 2019). Library generation was performed with multiplex PCR. This sample was sequenced with an Illumina HiSeq 2000. The TCR beta CDR3 regions were amplified from the RNA transcripts. For the first round of RT-PCR on the TCR CDR3, the HTBI primer set was used together with the Qiagen OneStep RT-PCR kit. TCRdb reworked the public reads: Q25 trimming with fastp, MiXCR clone assembly, productive beta chains retained. One record per CDR3 amino acid sequence lists the most common genes and DNA. This sample has hundreds of thousands of distinct CDR3 sequences in its table, and roughly 14% of those were observed once. The top ten clones comprise 3.5% to 4.5% of the sample. The sample comprised blood. All receptors derive from a woman aged 40 to 50 with Graves' ophthalmopathy.

On this clonotype itself: This may stem from a read error, because a much larger clone lies one nucleotide away. The J gene is TRBJ2-2, the V gene TRBV11-2; 15 bases are shared with TRBD2. The CDR3 sequence is 18 residues long. Germline CDR1 is SGHAT and CDR2 is FQNNGV. The V and J ends lost 4 bases and 4 bases, in that order; junction bases with no gene match: 7. For the CDR3, the DNA is TGTGCCAGCAGCTCCCCGCGGACTAGCGGGGGGGCCACCGGGGAGCTGTTTTTT. Protein product: CASSSPRTSGGATGELFF.

This clonotype was detected many times. The chain employs TRBV6-5 and TRBJ1-1, with D unclear. The CDR3 runs to 15 residues. Per germline, CDR1 MNHEY and CDR2 SVGAGI. Between the trimmed V and J ends, which lost 2 bases and 1 base, there was a span of 11 bases. The CDR3 nucleotides read TGTGCCAGCAGTTACGGAGGCTCAAAGAACACTGAAGCTTTCTTT. Translation gives CASSYGGSKNTEAFF.

This clonotype was observed a single time. The CDR3 DNA follows: TGTGCCACGACGGGGTTTATAGTCTACGAGCAGTACTTC. Its translation is CATTGFIVYEQYF. The gene calls are TRBV6-1 and TRBJ2-7, with D perhaps matching TRBD2 (5 bases). Trimming removed 10 bases at V and 3 bases at J, with 16 bases between. This CDR3 has 13 amino acids. CDR1 MNHNS and CDR2 SASEGT come from the germline V gene.

This clonotype was seen repeatedly, ten times or more. This sequence joins TRBV20-1 and TRBJ2-7; D is possibly TRBD1 (6 bases). In germline, CDR1 is DFQATT, CDR2 SNEGSKA (reference sequence). The CDR3 is 12 amino acids. V was cut by 6 bases and J by 6 bases, with 15 bases left in between. The CDR3: CSAESYRVEQYF. DNA for the CDR3: TGCAGTGCCGAGAGCTACAGGGTCGAGCAGTACTTC.

This clonotype showed up many times. The rearrangement joins TRBV28 to TRBJ1-1; 8 bases are shared with TRBD1. Germline CDR1 and CDR2: MDHEN and SYDVKM. The CDR3 length is 17 residues. V shed 4 bases, J shed 1 base, and the junction held 11 bases outside the gene matches. The CDR3 sequence: CASSSPTGVLTNTEAFF. Written as DNA, the CDR3 is TGTGCCAGCAGTTCACCGACAGGGGTCCTTACGAACACTGAAGCTTTCTTT.

This clonotype was observed many times. The chain recombines TRBV6-1 with TRBJ1-5; 7 bases fit TRBD1. CDR3 length: 15 residues. The germline CDR1 and CDR2 sequences are MNHNS and SASEGT. Trimming cost V 7 bases and J 1 base; bases outside gene matches: 7. The CDR3 loop is CASTQGGGSNQPQHF. DNA for the CDR3: TGTGCCAGCACCCAGGGGGGAGGGAGCAATCAGCCCCAGCATTTT.

This clonotype was seen many times. The rearrangement links TRBV12-3 or TRBV12-4 to TRBJ1-2; 7 bases map to TRBD1. The CDR3 runs to 15 residues. V gave up 5 bases and J gave up 14 bases; unmatched junction bases: 20. The CDR3 loop is CASSPVPENRGRTTF. In nucleotides, the CDR3 is TGTGCCAGCAGTCCCGTGCCCGAAAACAGGGGCCGCACTACCTTC.

This clonotype was found a few times. The chain links TRBV2 to TRBJ1-2; D is possibly TRBD1 (5 bases). V was shortened by 4 bases and J by 4 bases, with 13 bases between the two germline ends. Germline CDR1 SNHLY, CDR2 FYNNEI. The CDR3 loop spans 14 amino acids. The CDR3: CASSVDSTSYGYTF. DNA for the CDR3: TGTGCCAGCAGTGTCGACAGTACTAGCTATGGCTACACCTTC.

This clonotype was observed at least ten times. The V gene is TRBV28, the J gene TRBJ2-5; D perhaps matches TRBD1 (6 bases). Germline CDR1 is MDHEN and CDR2 is SYDVKM. There are 11 residues in the CDR3. With 7 bases removed from V and 13 bases from J, the gap between germline ends came to 16 bases. The CDR3 here is CASNQGLYVYF. CDR3 nucleotide sequence: TGTGCCAGCAACCAGGGGCTTTACGTGTACTTC.

This CDR3 reads CASSYGTGGLYEQYF. In DNA form, the CDR3 reads TGTGCCAGCAGTTACGGGACAGGGGGACTCTACGAGCAGTACTTC. The chain is built from TRBV6-5 and TRBJ2-7; 11 bases align to TRBD1. V was clipped by 2 bases and J by 3 bases; unmatched bases: 3. Germline V gene data show CDR1 as MNHEY and CDR2 as SVGAGI. The CDR3 spans 15 residues.

This clonotype came up a few times. This chain links TRBV19 with TRBJ1-2; D is undetermined. This CDR3 has 14 residues. With 5 bases removed from V and 4 bases from J, the gap between germline ends came to 14 bases. The V gene's germline CDR1 is LNHDA and CDR2 SQIVND (reference sequence). In nucleotides, the CDR3 is TGTGCCAGTAGTGTCACCACAGATACCTATGGCTACACCTTC. It codes for CASSVTTDTYGYTF. Based on the CDR3 plus reference TRBV19 and TRBJ1-2, the full variable domain is DGGITQSPKYLFRKEGQNVTLSCEQNLNHDAMYWYRQDPGQGLRLIYYSQIVNDFQKGDIAEGYSVSREKKESFPLTVTSAQKNPTAFYLCASSVTTDTYGYTFGSGTRLTVV.

J is TRBJ1-2 and V is TRBV12-3 or TRBV12-4, with a weak D call TRBD1 (5 bases). The length of the CDR3 is 15 residues. Trimming pared 3 bases from V and 4 bases from J, leaving 15 bases between. In DNA, the CDR3 is TGTGCCAGCAGTTTCTTCAGTGGGGCGGTCTATGGCTACACCTTC. This gives the protein CASSFFSGAVYGYTF.

In its sample, this clonotype was seen many times. This chain links TRBV6-1 with TRBJ2-5; D is tentatively TRBD1 or TRBD2 (5 bases each). Germline loops: CDR1 MNHNS, CDR2 SASEGT. The CDR3 contains 13 residues. The ends were cut back, 5 bases at V and 10 bases at J, with 17 bases in the middle. The CDR3 spells CASSKQRGGDQYF. CDR3 bases: TGTGCCAGCAGTAAACAGAGGGGCGGTGACCAGTACTTC.

This chain links TRBV4-3 with TRBJ2-5, with no clear D. Trimming removed 0 bases from V and 2 bases from J, with 4 bases in between. This CDR3 region has 13 residues. CDR1 and CDR2 from the germline V gene are LGHNA and YSLEER. The CDR3 spells CASSQEAQETQYF. DNA for the CDR3: TGCGCCAGCAGCCAAGAGGCGCAAGAGACCCAGTACTTC.

This clonotype was observed a few times. This chain connects TRBV6-2 or TRBV6-3 to TRBJ1-2; the match to TRBD1 covers 8 bases. The CDR3 is 16 amino acids. Germline V CDR1 and CDR2: MNHEY, SVGEGT. J gave up 2 bases and V 0 bases, and 5 bases lay outside the gene matches. The CDR3 DNA reads TGTGCCAGCAGTTACTCGAGGTGGACAGGGAACTATGGCTACACCTTC. Translating it yields CASSYSRWTGNYGYTF.

In this sample, this clonotype turned up many times. The junction departs from the called germline gene at one end, perhaps through a read error. The chain links TRBV6-1 to TRBJ1-1; the D gene is possibly TRBD1 (6 bases). Germline CDR1 MNHNS, CDR2 SASEGT. This CDR3 region has 16 residues. CDR3 in DNA: TGTGCCAGCACCGAACGATTAGGGACACCTGGGGCTGAAGCTTCCTTT. Translated, it gives CASTERLGTPGAEASF.

This clonotype has ten or more counts. One junction end disagrees with the germline gene, perhaps due to a read error. The rearrangement links TRBV14 to TRBJ2-7, with TRBD2 as a possible D gene (6 bases). Germline CDR1 reads SGHDN; CDR2 reads FVKESK. The CDR3 totals 12 residues. Here the CDR3 reads CASSGGAYVQYF. The CDR3 nucleotides read TGTGCCAGCAGCGGAGGGGCCTACGTGCAGTACTTC.

The chain couples TRBV18 to TRBJ1-1, with D tentatively TRBD1 (5 bases). Per germline, CDR1 KGHSH and CDR2 LQKENI. Trimming pared 3 bases from V and 0 bases from J, leaving 14 bases between. This CDR3 spans 16 amino acids. In nucleotides, the CDR3 is TGTGCCAGCTCACCGATGCCAGGGATCATGAACACTGAAGCTTTCTTT. Protein sequence: CASSPMPGIMNTEAFF.

This clonotype was detected ten times or more. V and J are TRBV30 and TRBJ1-1; D unclear. The CDR3 contains 11 residues. V was pared by 3 bases and J by 10 bases, with 12 bases between. Germline loops: CDR1 GTSNPN, CDR2 SVGIG (reference sequence). In DNA, the CDR3 is TGTGCCTGGAGAAATCCGGCGGGAGCTTTCTTT. The encoded protein is CAWRNPAGAFF.

The chain joins TRBV5-1 to TRBJ1-1, with 7 bases identical to TRBD1. Unmatched junction bases numbered 5, after V lost 3 bases and J lost 0 bases. The CDR3 has 15 residues. Germline assignment: CDR1 SGHRS and CDR2 YFSETQ. CDR3 in DNA: TGCGCCAGCAGCTGGGAACAGGGGATGAACACTGAAGCTTTCTTT. Its protein product is CASSWEQGMNTEAFF.

This clonotype was picked up many times. This sequence joins TRBV28 and TRBJ1-3; D gene ambiguous. Germline V gene sequence: CDR1 MDHEN, CDR2 SYDVKM. The CDR3 spans 14 residues. Trimming took off 2 bases at V and 8 bases at J, with 13 bases between the two ends. CDR3 in amino acids: CASSLILEGHTIYF. CDR3 coding DNA: TGTGCCAGCAGTTTAATACTTGAAGGGCACACCATATATTTT.

This clonotype was recorded many times. This rearrangement joins TRBV13 to TRBJ2-2; D gene uncertain. Trimming shortened V by 6 bases and J by 5 bases, and 16 bases separated the two germline ends. Germline V gene lookup returns CDR1 PRHDT and CDR2 FYEKMQ (reference sequence). CDR3 size: 15 residues. The CDR3 loop is CASSPPLALTGELFF. The CDR3 region has the DNA TGTGCCAGCAGTCCCCCTCTTGCGTTGACCGGGGAGCTGTTTTTT.

This clonotype showed up many times. The CDR3 DNA follows: TGTGCCAGCAGTTACAGTGTTCCTCCTATGAAGCAGTACTTC. Translating gives CASSYSVPPMKQYF. The V gene is TRBV6-5, the J gene TRBJ2-7; D is unclear. The CDR3 runs 14 residues. Germline CDR1 MNHEY, CDR2 SVGAGI. Trimming left V 2 bases short and J 8 bases short, with 16 bases between.

This clonotype was seen repeatedly, ten times or more. V is TRBV2 and J is TRBJ1-2; possibly TRBD1 for D (5 bases). Trimming took off 10 bases at V and 2 bases at J, with 17 bases between the two ends. The CDR3 consists of 14 residues. From germline, CDR1 is SNHLY and CDR2 FYNNEI. CDR3 DNA sequence: TGTGCCAACAGGAAGGGACCGAGCAACTATGGCTACACCTTC. It is translated as CANRKGPSNYGYTF.

In this sample, this clonotype turned up many times. The chain joins TRBV15 to TRBJ2-1, with a tentative D call TRBD2 (6 bases). The CDR3 runs 16 residues. The V and J ends lost 0 bases and 3 bases respectively, with 12 bases between them. Germline assignment: CDR1 LNHNV and CDR2 YYDKDF (reference sequence). CDR3 residues: CATSRDRRRGYNEQFF. DNA of the CDR3: TGTGCCACCAGCAGAGATCGGCGGCGGGGCTACAATGAGCAGTTCTTC.

The V gene is TRBV24-1, the J gene TRBJ1-3; tentatively, D is TRBD1 (6 bases). The CDR3 has 20 amino acids. V lost 1 base and J 0 bases, leaving 21 bases between the germline ends. Germline CDR1 reads KGHDR; CDR2 reads SFDVKD. The CDR3 is CATSDFWGIDRSLSGNTIYF. The CDR3 DNA reads TGTGCCACCAGTGATTTTTGGGGAATAGACAGGTCCCTCTCTGGAAACACCATATATTTT.

Ten or more counts support this clonotype. The chain couples TRBV28 to TRBJ2-5; perhaps TRBD2 as D (6 bases). V lost 2 bases and J lost 5, with 15 bases in between. CDR3 length: 15 residues. Germline loops: CDR1 MDHEN, CDR2 SYDVKM. DNA of the CDR3: TGTGCCAGCAGTTTACTTCCGGGAGCTATCGAGACCCAGTACTTC. Residues: CASSLLPGAIETQYF. The full variable domain, completed using reference TRBV28 and TRBJ2-5, is DVKVTQSSRYLVKRTGEKVFLECVQDMDHENMFWYRQDPGLGLRLIYFSYDVKMKEKGDIPEGYSVSREKKERFSLILESASTNQTSMYLCASSLLPGAIETQYFGPGTRLLVL.

This clonotype was found a few times. The genes are TRBV4-1 and TRBJ1-5; D is undetermined. The CDR3 runs 18 residues. V lost 1 base, J lost 5 bases, and 21 bases lay in between. The germline CDR1 and CDR2 sequences are MGHRA and YSYEKL. CDR3 protein: CASSQVDMGFIRDQPQHF. CDR3 DNA: TGCGCCAGCAGCCAAGTTGACATGGGTTTTATTAGAGATCAGCCCCAGCATTTT.

This clonotype was recorded at least ten times. The chain employs TRBV24-1 and TRBJ1-2, with 7 bases identical to TRBD1. The CDR3 consists of 12 residues. From germline, CDR1 is KGHDR and CDR2 SFDVKD. V lost 7 bases to trimming and J lost 6 bases; unmatched junction nucleotides: 4. In nucleotides, the CDR3 is TGTGCCACCAGGGACAGGATCGATGGCTACACCTTC. It yields the protein CATRDRIDGYTF.